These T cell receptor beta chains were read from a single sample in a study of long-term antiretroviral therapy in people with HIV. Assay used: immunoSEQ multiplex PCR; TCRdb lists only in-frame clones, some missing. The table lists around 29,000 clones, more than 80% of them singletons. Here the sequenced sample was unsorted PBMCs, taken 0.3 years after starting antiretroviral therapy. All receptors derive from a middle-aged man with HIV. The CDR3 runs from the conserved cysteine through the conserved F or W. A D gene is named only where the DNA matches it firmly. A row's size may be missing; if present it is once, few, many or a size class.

TGTGCCAGCAGCTTAGGGCCCCCCCTCTACGAGCAGTACTTC	CASSLGPPLYEQYF	NA	TRBV7-2	once	TRBJ2-7
TGTGCCAGCAGTCGAGGCGAGCAGTACTTC	CASSRGEQYF	NA	TRBV6-1	few	TRBJ2-7
TGTGCCAGCAGCTTATCTGTACAGGGCTACTCTGGAAACACCATATATTTT	CASSLSVQGYSGNTIYF	NA	TRBV11-2	few	TRBJ1-3
TGTGCCAGCAGCCAGGACAGCGGGCAGCCCCAGCATTTT	CASSQDSGQPQHF	NA	TRBV2	NA	TRBJ1-5
TGTGCGCTTGAGGGGGTAGCCAAAAACATTCAGTACTTC	CALEGVAKNIQYF	NA	TRBV30	NA	TRBJ2-4
TGTGCCAGCAGCTTGGGACTAGCGGGAGGGAGTGGGGCCAACGTCCTGACTTTC	CASSLGLAGGSGANVLTF	TRBD2	TRBV5-6	NA	TRBJ2-6
TGTGCCAGCAGCCCCCGAAGGGGTGACACTGAAGCTTTCTTT	CASSPRRGDTEAFF	NA	TRBV6-6	NA	TRBJ1-1
TGTGCCAGCTCACCAAATGCAGTAGCATGGGCCGGGGAGCTGTTTTTT	CASSPNAVAWAGELFF	NA	TRBV18	NA	TRBJ2-2
TGCGCCAGCACGGCTAGCGGGGGAAGACAAGAGACCCAGTACTTC	CASTASGGRQETQYF	TRBD2	TRBV5-1	NA	TRBJ2-5
TGCAGCGTTGAGCGGACAGGGGGCGGCGGCTACACCTTC	CSVERTGGGGYTF	TRBD1	TRBV29-1	NA	TRBJ1-2
TGTGCCAGCAGTTCGTCAACTAGCGGGAGGTACGAGCAGTACTTC	CASSSSTSGRYEQYF	TRBD2	TRBV28	NA	TRBJ2-7
TGCGCCAGCCGGTACCTCCAAGGGGGACTAGCGCGCCACGAGCAGTACTTC	CASRYLQGGLARHEQYF	TRBD2	TRBV5-1	NA	TRBJ2-7
TGCGCCAGCAGCCAGGACGCAGGGTTTCAAGAGACCCAGTACTTC	CASSQDAGFQETQYF	NA	TRBV4-3	NA	TRBJ2-5
TGTGCCAGCAGCGGACAGGGGGCCTACGAGCAGTACTTC	CASSGQGAYEQYF	TRBD1	TRBV7-9	NA	TRBJ2-7
TGTGCCAGCAGCTTATTCGGCAACACCGGGGAGCTGTTTTTT	CASSLFGNTGELFF	NA	TRBV7-9	NA	TRBJ2-2
TGTGCCATCAGTGAAGACCCCTCATCAAAGTACACTGAAGCTTTCTTT	CAISEDPSSKYTEAFF	NA	TRBV10-3	few	TRBJ1-1
TGTGCCAGCAGTTGGGGGACAGGGGAGGAAGAGACCCAGTACTTC	CASSWGTGEEETQYF	TRBD1	TRBV28	NA	TRBJ2-5
TGCAGTGTCCTGAGTAATGAAAAACTGTTTTTT	CSVLSNEKLFF	NA	TRBV20-1	NA	TRBJ1-4
TGTGCCAGCAGCTACCCAACCGGGATTAAATACGAGCAGTACTTC	CASSYPTGIKYEQYF	NA	TRBV7-2	once	TRBJ2-7
TGTGCCAGCAGCTTAGCGGGGGGGCGCGAGACCCAGTACTTC	CASSLAGGRETQYF	NA	TRBV7-2	NA	TRBJ2-5
TGTGCCAGCAGTTACTCCCGAGGGACAGCCGGGGAGCTGTTTTTT	CASSYSRGTAGELFF	TRBD1	TRBV6-5	few	TRBJ2-2
TGTGCCAGCTCACCGCTTTTCTCGGGTCAAGAGACCCAGTACTTC	CASSPLFSGQETQYF	NA	TRBV18	NA	TRBJ2-5
TGTGCCAGCAGTTTCACCGGGACAGGGAATGGCTACACCTTC	CASSFTGTGNGYTF	TRBD1	TRBV27	NA	TRBJ1-2
TGTGCCAGCAGCCCTTGGATGGGGGAGCAGTACTTC	CASSPWMGEQYF	NA	TRBV9	NA	TRBJ2-7
TGCGCCAGCAGCTTGGCGGCAGGGGGTAATTCACCCCTCCACTTT	CASSLAAGGNSPLHF	TRBD1	TRBV5-1	NA	TRBJ1-6
TGTGCCAGCAGTTTATCCGCCGGGACAGTTCAGGGGGGAAAACTGTTTTTT	CASSLSAGTVQGGKLFF	TRBD1	TRBV27	few	TRBJ1-4
TGTGCCAGCAGCTTAGTGTCTAGCGGGGAGCAGTACTTC	CASSLVSSGEQYF	TRBD2	TRBV11-3	NA	TRBJ2-7
TGTGCCAGCAGCTCCCCCAGGGACCTTCTAGAGACCCAGTACTTC	CASSSPRDLLETQYF	NA	TRBV7-9	NA	TRBJ2-5
TGTGCCAGCAGCTTACGCGGGAGTAGGACCGGGGAGCTGTTTTTT	CASSLRGSRTGELFF	TRBD2	TRBV7-2	once	TRBJ2-2
TGTGCCAGTAGTTCCCCGGACAGGGGTACCGGGGAGCTGTTTTTT	CASSSPDRGTGELFF	TRBD1	TRBV19	NA	TRBJ2-2
TGTGCCAGCAGCTCACTAGTTAGGGACTTGCAAGAGACCCAGTACTTC	CASSSLVRDLQETQYF	NA	TRBV7-9	NA	TRBJ2-5
TGTGCCAGCAGCTTAGAAGAGGGACAGGAAATCAATGAGCAGTTCTTC	CASSLEEGQEINEQFF	TRBD1	TRBV7-8	NA	TRBJ2-1
TGTGCCATCCGCGATAGCAATCAGCCCCAGCATTTT	CAIRDSNQPQHF	NA	TRBV6-1	NA	TRBJ1-5
TGTGCCAGCAGCTTGGATAATGAAAAACTGTTTTTT	CASSLDNEKLFF	NA	TRBV5-6	few	TRBJ1-4
TGTGCCAGCTCCTACGACGCAAAGAACACTGAAGCTTTCTTT	CASSYDAKNTEAFF	NA	TRBV18	NA	TRBJ1-1
TGTGCCAGCAGCTTAGTTCCCTACGCCGGGACAGGGAGGACAGATACGCAGTATTTT	CASSLVPYAGTGRTDTQYF	TRBD1	TRBV11-2	NA	TRBJ2-3
TGTGCCAGCACCCCTAGGACTAGAGGGAGCTACGAGCAGTACTTC	CASTPRTRGSYEQYF	TRBD2	TRBV11-2	NA	TRBJ2-7
TGTGCCACCAGCAGAGACAAGTTTCGTGAAAAACTGTTTTTT	CATSRDKFREKLFF	NA	TRBV15	NA	TRBJ1-4
TGTGCCAGCAGCTTAACCGGGCTGGGAACAGATACGCAGTATTTT	CASSLTGLGTDTQYF	NA	TRBV7-3	NA	TRBJ2-3
TGTGCCAGCAGTCGACAAGCCTCGTACGAGCAGTACTTC	CASSRQASYEQYF	NA	TRBV27	NA	TRBJ2-7
TGTGCCAGCAGCTACCGACAGGCTTTAGGACTAGCGGGAGAAGGAGGCACCGGGGAGCTGTTTTTT	CASSYRQALGLAGEGGTGELFF	TRBD2	TRBV27	NA	TRBJ2-2
TGTGCCAGCAGCCGAGGGGCCGCTAACTATGGCTACACCTTC	CASSRGAANYGYTF	NA	TRBV5-5	few	TRBJ1-2
TGTGCCAGCAGTCAACAAGGGACTAGCAACACAGATACGCAGTATTTT	CASSQQGTSNTDTQYF	TRBD2	TRBV2	NA	TRBJ2-3
TGTGCCAGCAGCTCCTCGACAGGGGGCGGCACTGAAGCTTTCTTT	CASSSSTGGGTEAFF	TRBD1	TRBV6-1	NA	TRBJ1-1
TGTGCCAGCAGCTTCTTAAACCAAGAGACCCAGTACTTC	CASSFLNQETQYF	NA	TRBV7-2	NA	TRBJ2-5
TGTGCCAGTAGTATTCTCGGGGATCAGCCCCAGCATTTT	CASSILGDQPQHF	NA	TRBV19	NA	TRBJ1-5
TGTGCCAGCAGCCGTAGCCGGTCAACAGGGATTAACTATGGCTACACCTTC	CASSRSRSTGINYGYTF	NA	TRBV7-9	NA	TRBJ1-2
TGTGCCAGCAGCTCAGCGGCAGGGACGGCACCCCTCCACTTT	CASSSAAGTAPLHF	NA	TRBV11-2	NA	TRBJ1-6
TGTGCCAGCAGTTACTCGACAGGGGGCGCAGGAGGCTACACCTTC	CASSYSTGGAGGYTF	TRBD1	TRBV6-5	NA	TRBJ1-2
TGTGCCAGCAGTGAAAGGGCGGGGGGGAGCACAGATACGCAGTATTTT	CASSERAGGSTDTQYF	TRBD2	TRBV6-1	NA	TRBJ2-3
TGTGCCACCCGAAGGGACGGGAGGGTCGGAGGGGAGCTGTTTTTT	CATRRDGRVGGELFF	TRBD2	TRBV6-5	NA	TRBJ2-2
TGTGCCAGCAGTTTAGGCGACGAGCAGTACTTC	CASSLGDEQYF	NA	TRBV28	NA	TRBJ2-7
TGTGCCAGCAGCTTTGCAGATACGCAGTATTTT	CASSFADTQYF	NA	TRBV7-9	NA	TRBJ2-3
TGTGCCAGCAGTGTAGGTTTTAGGAGGGGTACAGATGAAGCTTTCTTT	CASSVGFRRGTDEAFF	NA	TRBV25-1	NA	TRBJ1-1
TGTGCCTGGACTAGCGGGAGCGGGGCTAGCACAGATACGCAGTATTTT	CAWTSGSGASTDTQYF	TRBD2	TRBV30	NA	TRBJ2-3
TGTGCCAGTAGTCCCCGGTATCGGACAGGGCTCTATGAGCAGTTCTTC	CASSPRYRTGLYEQFF	TRBD1	TRBV19	few	TRBJ2-1
TGTGCCAGCAGCTTGGGAGCGGAAGAGACCCAGTACTTC	CASSLGAEETQYF	NA	TRBV5-6	NA	TRBJ2-5
TGTGCCAGCAGACCGGGGGGGGCGGCCGGGGAGCTGTTTTTT	CASRPGGAAGELFF	TRBD2	TRBV28	NA	TRBJ2-2
TGTGCCAGCAGCGTGAGGTCGGACAGTTATGGCTACACCTTC	CASSVRSDSYGYTF	NA	TRBV9	NA	TRBJ1-2